These 10 T cell receptor beta chains were sequenced from one sample in a study of vaccination effects on CD4 cells after COVID-19. For these receptors, no antigen is known. Data came from immunoSEQ multiplex PCR; TCRdb stores just in-frame clones and leaves some out. This table holds 60,000 to 90,000 clones, about 81% found once. Within the ViraFEST assay, antigen-specific CD4+ T cells underwent expansion with viral peptide pools prior to sequencing. The culture ran for roughly ten days before CD4+ T cells were isolated. Each participant was administered two doses of either the BNT162b2 or the mRNA-1273 vaccine. This sample comprised CD4+ T cells from PBMCs cultured with HCoV-229E spike peptides, obtained after COVID-19 vaccination. The receptors come from a human donor who received a COVID-19 vaccine.

The gene calls are TRBV18 and TRBJ2-1, with a possible D match to TRBD1 (6 bases). The V end lost 5 bases, the J end lost 3 bases, and 11 bases lay between the germline ends. The CDR3 has 14 amino acids. CDR1 is KGHSH, CDR2 LQKENI, per germline. CDR3 sequence reads: CASSNTTGYNEQFF. The CDR3 DNA sequence: TGTGCCAGCTCAAATACGACAGGCTACAATGAGCAGTTCTTC.

The V gene is TRBV28, the J gene TRBJ1-4, with a possible D match to TRBD1 (6 bases). Looked up from germline, CDR1 is MDHEN and CDR2 is SYDVKM. The CDR3 extends over 14 amino acids. V lost 5 bases and J 8 bases, leaving 15 bases between the germline ends. In DNA, the CDR3 is TGTGCCAGCAGTCTCCCCGGGGGCGGAGAAAAACTGTTTTTT. Protein product: CASSLPGGGEKLFF.

This chain uses TRBV10-1 with TRBJ2-5; 7 positions agree with TRBD1. Germline loops: CDR1 WNHNN, CDR2 SYGVQD (reference sequence). The CDR3 sequence is 15 residues long. V lost 0 bases and J lost 5; bases outside the gene matches: 6. The CDR3 DNA reads as TGCGCCAGCAGTGAGTCAAGGACAGGCGTGGAGACCCAGTACTTC. As protein: CASSESRTGVETQYF.

The chain combines TRBV15 with TRBJ2-5; D remains ambiguous. This CDR3 contains 10 residues. Between the trimmed V and J ends, which lost 3 bases and 5 bases, there was a span of 1 base. Germline values: CDR1 LNHNV, CDR2 YYDKDF (reference sequence). The CDR3, as DNA: TGTGCCACCAGCAGGGAGACCCAGTACTTC. Translation: CATSRETQYF.

This chain uses TRBV4-3 with TRBJ1-2, with a tentative D call TRBD1 (6 bases). Trimming shortened V by 0 bases and J by 0 bases, and 20 bases separated the two germline ends. The CDR3 loop spans 19 amino acids. The germline CDR1 and CDR2 sequences are LGHNA and YSLEER. CDR3 residues: CASSQEGGEKGRANYGYTF. The CDR3 nucleotides are TGCGCCAGCAGCCAAGAAGGGGGTGAGAAGGGCCGAGCTAACTATGGCTACACCTTC.

The rearrangement joins TRBV24-1 to TRBJ2-2, with D tentatively TRBD1 (6 bases). This CDR3 is built from 14 residues. V dropped 6 bases and J dropped 2 bases, with 9 bases sitting between them. Germline assignment: CDR1 KGHDR and CDR2 SFDVKD. The CDR3 sequence is CATSPGVNTGELFF. CDR3 in DNA: TGTGCCACCAGTCCAGGGGTAAACACCGGGGAGCTGTTTTTT.

This clone has just a few counts. The chain employs TRBV5-1 and TRBJ2-2; D is perhaps TRBD1 (6 bases). The CDR3 has 14 amino acids. CDR1 is SGHRS, CDR2 YFSETQ, per germline. V was trimmed by 0 bases and J by 6 bases, leaving 9 bases between them. The DNA of the CDR3 is TGCGCCAGCAGCTTGGTTGCAGGGGCCGGGGAGCTGTTTTTT. Encoded protein: CASSLVAGAGELFF.

This clone occurred a few times. The V gene is TRBV14, the J gene TRBJ2-3, with D perhaps matching TRBD2 (6 bases). The CDR3 extends over 15 amino acids. Trimming removed 0 bases at V and 3 bases at J, with 10 bases between. CDR1 and CDR2 (germline): SGHDN, FVKESK. This CDR3 reads CASSQERGWTDTQYF. CDR3 coding DNA: TGTGCCAGCAGCCAAGAGCGGGGATGGACAGATACGCAGTATTTT.

The chain is built from TRBV5-8 and TRBJ2-2; D is perhaps TRBD2 (5 bases). CDR3 length equals 14 residues. Germline V gene lookup returns CDR1 SGHTS and CDR2 YDEGEE. Trimming removed 5 bases at V and 5 bases at J, with 13 bases between. CDR3 residues: CASRWTGTTGELFF. The CDR3 DNA reads TGTGCCAGCAGATGGACGGGAACGACCGGGGAGCTGTTTTTT.

The count of this clone is one. V and J are TRBV10-3 and TRBJ1-2, with a weak D call TRBD1 (6 bases). V was cut by 2 bases and J by 3 bases, with 19 bases left in between. The germline V gene has CDR1 ENHRY and CDR2 SYGVKD. This CDR3 contains 17 residues. CDR3 nucleotide sequence: TGTGCCATCAGTGAGCCGGGCGGAAGGGGGGCTGACTATGGCTACACCTTC. Its translation is CAISEPGGRGADYGYTF.